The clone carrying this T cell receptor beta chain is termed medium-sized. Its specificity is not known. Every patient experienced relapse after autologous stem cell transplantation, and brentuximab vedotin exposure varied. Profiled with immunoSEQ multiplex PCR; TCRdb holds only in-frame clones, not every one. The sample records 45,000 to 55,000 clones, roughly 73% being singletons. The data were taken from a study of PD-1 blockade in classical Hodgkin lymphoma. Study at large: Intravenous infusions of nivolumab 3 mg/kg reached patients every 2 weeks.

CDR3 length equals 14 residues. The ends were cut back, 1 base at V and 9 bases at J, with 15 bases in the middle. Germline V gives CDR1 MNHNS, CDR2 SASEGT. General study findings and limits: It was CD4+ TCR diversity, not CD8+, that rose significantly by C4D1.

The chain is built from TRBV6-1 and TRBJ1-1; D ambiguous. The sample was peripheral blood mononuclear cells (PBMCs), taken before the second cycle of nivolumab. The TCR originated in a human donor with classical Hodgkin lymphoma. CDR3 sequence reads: CASSEGRGERQAFF. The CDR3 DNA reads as TGTGCCAGCAGTGAAGGGCGCGGGGAACGGCAAGCTTTCTTT.